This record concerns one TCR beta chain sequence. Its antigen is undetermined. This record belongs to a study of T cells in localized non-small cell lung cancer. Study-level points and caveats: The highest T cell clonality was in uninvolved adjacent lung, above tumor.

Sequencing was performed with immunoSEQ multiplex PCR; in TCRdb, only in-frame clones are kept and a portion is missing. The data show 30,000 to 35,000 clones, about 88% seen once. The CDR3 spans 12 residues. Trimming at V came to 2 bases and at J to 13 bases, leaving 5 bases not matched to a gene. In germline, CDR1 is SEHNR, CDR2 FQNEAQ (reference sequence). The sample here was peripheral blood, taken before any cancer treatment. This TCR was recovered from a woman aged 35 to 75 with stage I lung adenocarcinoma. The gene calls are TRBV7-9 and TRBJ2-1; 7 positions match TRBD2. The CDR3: CASSLMGGIQFF. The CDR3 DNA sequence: TGTGCCAGCAGCTTAATGGGGGGGATTCAGTTCTTC.